One and the same sample provided the 6 T cell receptor beta chains below, sequenced in a study of cytomegalovirus exposure and HLA in healthy donors. PCR primers comprised 60 Vbeta and 13 Jbeta primers. Produced via immunoSEQ multiplex PCR; TCRdb's table is partial and in-frame only. The repertoire holds some 200,000 clones, with over 65% as singletons. The sample was PBMCs. The receptor set was obtained from a young man in good health and CMV-seronegative.

The rearrangement joins TRBV25-1 to TRBJ1-1, with D perhaps TRBD1 (5 bases). Per germline, CDR1 MGHDK and CDR2 SYGVNS. This CDR3 is built from 12 residues. Trimming removed 8 bases at V and 5 bases at J, with 12 bases between. For the CDR3, the DNA is TGTGCCAGCCGGGGCGGGGGGACTGAAGCTTTCTTT. Its protein is CASRGGGTEAFF.

The gene calls are TRBV6-1 and TRBJ2-1; 7 nucleotides line up with TRBD1. Germline V gene sequence: CDR1 MNHNS, CDR2 SASEGT. With 6 bases clipped from V and 6 bases from J, the junction kept 5 bases outside the gene matches. The CDR3 sequence is 13 residues long. The CDR3 nucleotides read TGTGCCAGCAGATCGAGACAGGGCAATGAGCAGTTCTTC. This encodes CASRSRQGNEQFF.

The V gene is TRBV30, the J gene TRBJ1-2, with TRBD1 as a possible D gene (6 bases). CDR1 is GTSNPN, CDR2 SVGIG, per germline (reference sequence). The CDR3 consists of 15 residues. Trimming cost V 1 base and J 8 bases, with 20 bases left between them. CDR3 residues: CAWSDRTQGSGGYTF. The CDR3 DNA reads as TGTGCCTGGAGTGACCGAACACAGGGATCGGGGGGCTACACCTTC.

This sequence joins TRBV25-1 and TRBJ2-3, with D maybe TRBD2 (5 bases). This CDR3 spans 16 amino acids. Germline loops: CDR1 MGHDK, CDR2 SYGVNS. V was clipped by 1 base and J by 0 bases, with 11 bases between them. The CDR3 is CASSELAEASTDTQYF. CDR3 DNA: TGTGCCAGCAGTGAATTGGCGGAGGCCAGCACAGATACGCAGTATTTT. Based on the CDR3 plus reference TRBV25-1 and TRBJ2-3, the full variable domain is EADIYQTPRYLVIGTGKKITLECSQTMGHDKMYWYQQDPGMELHLIHYSYGVNSTEKGDLSSESTVSRIRTEHFPLTLESARPSHTSQYLCASSELAEASTDTQYFGPGTRLTVL.

This clone came up once. The chain carries TRBV28 and TRBJ2-7, with TRBD2 matching 8 bases. CDR1 and CDR2 (germline): MDHEN, SYDVKM. The CDR3 has 14 residues. J lost 2 bases, V lost 6 bases, and 6 bases had no gene match. The CDR3 DNA reads as TGTGCCAGCAGCGGGAGGGGACGGACCTACGAGCAGTACTTC. It codes for CASSGRGRTYEQYF.

This rearrangement joins TRBV10-3 to TRBJ1-3, with D unresolved. Germline CDR1 is ENHRY and CDR2 is SYGVKD. The CDR3 is made up of 12 amino acids. Trimming shortened V by 3 bases and J by 6 bases, and 6 bases separated the two germline ends. The CDR3 DNA follows: TGTGCCATCAGTGACGAGTTAAACACCATATATTTT. Translating it yields CAISDELNTIYF.